This T cell receptor beta chain is drawn from a study of blood T cell repertoires in COVID-19. In the study overall: PBMCs, B-cell-depleted T cells, or T cells were the source of the cDNA or gDNA that made up the material.

Authors' methods: The assay estimated nucleated cells by amplifying reference gene primers. Data came from immunoSEQ multiplex PCR; TCRdb stores just in-frame clones and leaves some out. That table furnishes V, J and clone size, whereas the DNA furnished D and trimming. The table shows 150,000 to 200,000 clones, with around 72% occurring only once. V was trimmed by 3 bases and J by 5 bases, leaving 11 bases between them. There are 14 residues in the CDR3. Germline V gives CDR1 MNHEY, CDR2 SMNVEV (reference sequence). V is TRBV27 and J is TRBJ1-5; possibly TRBD1 for D (5 bases). Sequenced: peripheral blood. The receptor's source is a woman at least 80 years old with acute or convalescent COVID-19. DNA of the CDR3: TGTGCCAGCAGTTTTCAGGGAGGGGATCAGCCCCAGCATTTT. Its translation is CASSFQGGDQPQHF.